These 2 T cell receptor beta chains came from one sample sequenced in a study of blood T cell repertoires in COVID-19. The table came from immunoSEQ multiplex PCR; TCRdb's copy has only in-frame clones and leaves some out. The top ten hold 1% of the sample, which has about 310,000 clones, 80% to 90% seen once. Sequencing was done on a sample of peripheral blood. Every receptor here comes from a man aged 45-65 years with active or convalescent COVID-19.

This chain joins TRBV15 and TRBJ1-4, with 8 bases that match TRBD1. The CDR3 length is 16 residues. Germline-derived CDR1 and CDR2 are LNHNV and YYDKDF (reference sequence). The ends lost 3 bases at V and 5 bases at J; junction bases unmatched: 8. Here the CDR3 reads CATSRDAGTGNEKLFF. The CDR3 DNA follows: TGTGCCACCAGCAGGGACGCCGGGACAGGCAATGAAAAACTGTTTTTT.

This clone was seen just once. The rearrangement links TRBV28 to TRBJ1-5, with no clear D. Germline CDR1 and CDR2: MDHEN and SYDVKM. The V gene lost 2 bases and the J gene lost 7 bases, with 12 bases spanning the gap. The CDR3 is 14 residues long. This CDR3 reads CASSLEGSGQPQHF. In DNA, the CDR3 is TGTGCCAGCAGTTTAGAGGGCAGCGGGCAGCCCCAGCATTTT.